The 30 T cell receptor beta chains given below trace back to one sample, sequenced in a study of cytomegalovirus exposure and HLA in healthy donors. The PCR employed 60 Vbeta primers together with 13 Jbeta primers. Measured with immunoSEQ multiplex PCR; TCRdb has only the in-frame clones, and not every one. The data hold around 150,000 clones, with about 76% observed a single time. The sample taken for sequencing was PBMCs. The receptors here all came from a human donor in good health.

CDR3 in amino acids: CAWRLSTEAFF. In DNA, the CDR3 is TGTGCCTGGAGACTATCCACTGAAGCTTTCTTT. The rearrangement uses TRBV30 and TRBJ1-1; D unclear. Germline lookup yields CDR1 GTSNPN and CDR2 SVGIG (reference sequence). CDR3 length: 11 amino acids. V was clipped by 3 bases and J by 4 bases, with 6 bases between them.

The gene calls are TRBV5-1 and TRBJ2-7; TRBD1 agrees at 7 bases. This CDR3 is 17 amino acids long. Germline V gives CDR1 SGHRS, CDR2 YFSETQ. V dropped 0 bases and J dropped 5; count of bases not matched to a gene: 14. The CDR3 loop reads CASSLEVGRQGVHEQYF. CDR3 DNA: TGCGCCAGCAGCTTGGAGGTTGGGCGACAGGGTGTCCACGAGCAGTACTTC. The whole variable domain, filled in from reference TRBV5-1 and TRBJ2-7, reads KAGVTQTPRYLIKTRGQQVTLSCSPISGHRSVSWYQQTPGQGLQFLFEYFSETQRNKGNFPGRFSGRQFSNSRSEMNVSTLELGDSALYLCASSLEVGRQGVHEQYFGPGTRLTVT.

The V and J genes are TRBV5-4 and TRBJ2-3; no clear D. With 4 bases removed from V and 5 bases from J, the gap between germline ends came to 11 bases. This CDR3 comprises 13 residues. CDR1 SGHNT and CDR2 YYREEE come from the germline V gene (reference sequence). The CDR3 DNA sequence: TGTGCCAGCAGCCCCCCCTCAGAAGATACGCAGTATTTT. It yields the protein CASSPPSEDTQYF.

The chain carries TRBV7-8 and TRBJ2-7; D might be TRBD2 (6 bases). From germline, CDR1 is SGHVS and CDR2 FQNEAQ. The length of the CDR3 is 18 residues. The V end was cut by 0 bases, the J end by 2 bases, with 20 bases between. The CDR3 DNA reads as TGTGCCAGCAGCTTAGCACTCCGGTCGGGGGTTCGAACCTACGAGCAGTACTTC. The encoded protein is CASSLALRSGVRTYEQYF.

This clone was observed a handful of times. The chain uses TRBV5-1 and TRBJ1-1; D is possibly TRBD1 (5 bases). CDR3 length: 17 residues. Per germline, CDR1 SGHRS and CDR2 YFSETQ. Trimming removed 4 bases from V and 1 base from J, with 20 bases in between. The CDR3 region is CASSRPRQQDSNTEAFF. The CDR3 DNA reads TGCGCCAGCAGCCGCCCCCGCCAACAGGATTCGAACACTGAAGCTTTCTTT.

This clone occurred once. The J gene is TRBJ2-2, the V gene TRBV11-2, with TRBD2 identical over 11 bases. V trimming: 5 bases; J trimming: 5 bases; junction bases outside the gene matches: 7. Germline CDR1 is SGHAT and CDR2 is FQNNGV. The CDR3 is 16 residues long. The CDR3, as DNA: TGTGCCAGCAGCCCCCGACTAGCGGGAAGGACCGGGGAGCTGTTTTTT. It encodes CASSPRLAGRTGELFF.

The chain recombines TRBV10-3 with TRBJ2-7; 16 bases line up with TRBD2. Trimming removed 11 bases from V and 6 bases from J; junction bases left unmatched: 13. The germline V gene has CDR1 ENHRY and CDR2 SYGVKD. CDR3 length: 16 amino acids. The CDR3 coding sequence is TGTGCCGCCCGGACGGGACTAGCGGGAGGGCCAGGCGAGCAGTACTTC. As protein: CAARTGLAGGPGEQYF.

This clone was seen only once. At one boundary the junction diverges from the germline segment, which might be a read error. J is TRBJ1-2 and V is TRBV7-8; TRBD1 agrees at 11 bases. Germline V gives CDR1 SGHVS, CDR2 FQNEAQ. The length of the CDR3 is 15 residues. The CDR3 coding sequence is TGTGCCAGCAGCCCAAGAAGGGACAGGGGGGATGGCTACCCCTTC. The encoded protein is CASSPRRDRGDGYPF.

V usage is TRBV25-1 and J usage is TRBJ1-1, with a possible D match to TRBD1 (5 bases). The CDR3 covers 14 residues. The ends were cut back, 6 bases at V and 9 bases at J, with 20 bases in the middle. Germline V gene lookup returns CDR1 MGHDK and CDR2 SYGVNS. The CDR3 coding sequence is TGTGCCAGCAGCCCTTCTGGGGGGTGGATACAAGCTTTCTTT. It yields the protein CASSPSGGWIQAFF.

The chain employs TRBV9 and TRBJ1-1; 8 bases agree with TRBD1. Trimming took 2 bases from V and 8 from J; bases not matched to a gene: 2. CDR3 length: 12 amino acids. The V gene's germline CDR1 is SGDLS and CDR2 YYNGEE. This CDR3 is CASSVGDREAFF. Written as DNA, the CDR3 is TGTGCCAGCAGCGTTGGGGACAGGGAAGCTTTCTTT.

V gene TRBV7-2 combines with J gene TRBJ2-3; 8 positions match TRBD2. The CDR3 has 16 residues. Germline assignment: CDR1 SGHTA and CDR2 FQGNSA. Germline trimming cut 2 bases from V and 2 bases from J; bases unmatched to any gene: 6. The CDR3 sequence is CASSLRRGANTDTQYF. The DNA of the CDR3 is TGTGCCAGCAGCTTACGGCGGGGGGCAAACACAGATACGCAGTATTTT.

The chain uses TRBV29-1 and TRBJ1-4; D is undetermined. The germline V and J ends were trimmed by 6 bases and 8 bases, with 19 bases remaining between them. The CDR3 contains 14 residues. CDR1 SQVTM and CDR2 ANQGSEA come from the germline V gene. The CDR3 DNA is TGCAGCGTACTATTGAGCGGCCGTGGAGAAAAACTGTTTTTT. This sequence encodes CSVLLSGRGEKLFF. The whole variable domain, filled in from reference TRBV29-1 and TRBJ1-4, reads SAVISQKPSRDICQRGTSLTIQCQVDSQVTMMFWYRQQPGQSLTLIATANQGSEATYESGFVIDKFPISRPNLTFSTLTVSNMSPEDSSIYLCSVLLSGRGEKLFFGSGTQLSVL.

V usage is TRBV7-3 and J usage is TRBJ1-3, with D hard to call. Germline-derived CDR1 and CDR2 are SGHTA and FQGTGA. The CDR3 is made up of 16 amino acids. The V end lost 2 bases, the J end lost 0 bases, and 11 bases lay between the germline ends. In DNA, the CDR3 is TGTGCCAGCAGCTTAGGGCAGCCGAGCTCTGGAAACACCATATATTTT. Protein product: CASSLGQPSSGNTIYF.

The rearrangement uses TRBV18 and TRBJ2-7, with 7 bases that match TRBD1. From germline, CDR1 is KGHSH and CDR2 LQKENI. The CDR3 has 14 amino acids. The trim removed 2 bases at V and 6 bases at J, leaving 7 bases unmatched. The chain's CDR3 is CASSPTGTALEQYF. CDR3 nucleotides: TGTGCCAGCTCACCAACAGGGACAGCCCTCGAGCAGTACTTC.

The J gene is TRBJ2-1, the V gene TRBV7-6; a weak D match, TRBD2 (6 bases). V lost 5 bases and J lost 7, with 9 bases in between. Germline loops: CDR1 SGHVS, CDR2 FNYEAQ. The CDR3 spans 12 residues. This chain's CDR3 is CASSPGGNEQFF. The CDR3 bases are TGTGCCAGCAGCCCTGGGGGGAATGAGCAGTTCTTC. Together with reference TRBV7-6 and TRBJ2-1, the CDR3 gives the full variable domain: GAGVSQSPRYKVTKRGQDVALRCDPISGHVSLYWYRQALGQGPEFLTYFNYEAQQDKSGLPNDRFSAERPEGSISTLTIQRTEQRDSAMYRCASSPGGNEQFFGPGTRLTVL.

The rearrangement uses TRBV2 and TRBJ1-1; D unclear. From germline, CDR1 is SNHLY and CDR2 FYNNEI. Trimming removed 4 bases from V and 6 bases from J, with 18 bases in between. The length of the CDR3 is 15 residues. Written as DNA, the CDR3 is TGTGCCAGCAGTGCCCTGGGGAGCCAAGGCGCTGAAGCTTTCTTT. Translating it yields CASSALGSQGAEAFF.

The V and J genes are TRBV6-5 and TRBJ2-1; D is possibly TRBD2 (7 bases). The ends were cut back, 6 bases at V and 9 bases at J, with 9 bases in the middle. The length of the CDR3 is 11 residues. CDR1 MNHEY and CDR2 SVGAGI come from the germline V gene. The CDR3 loop reads CASSRGAEQFF. The CDR3 region has the DNA TGTGCCAGCAGCCGGGGGGCTGAGCAGTTCTTC.

The V call is TRBV5-4, the J call TRBJ1-1; TRBD1 is a possible D gene (5 bases). Germline CDR1 is SGHNT and CDR2 is YYREEE (reference sequence). V dropped 3 bases and J dropped 6 bases, with 15 bases sitting between them. The CDR3 has 14 amino acids. The DNA for the CDR3 is TGTGCCAGCAGCTCGATACGGGGGGGGGCTGAAGCTTTCTTT. It translates to CASSSIRGGAEAFF.

This clone was seen a single time. The chain uses TRBV2 and TRBJ2-5; 11 bases are shared with TRBD2. V trimming: 6 bases; J trimming: 1 base; junction bases outside the gene matches: 4. Germline assignment: CDR1 SNHLY and CDR2 FYNNEI. The CDR3 is made up of 15 amino acids. CDR3 sequence (DNA): TGTGCCAGCAGACCGACTAGCGGGACCCAAGAGACCCAGTACTTC. It encodes CASRPTSGTQETQYF. Variable domain in full (rest from reference TRBV2 and TRBJ2-5): EPEVTQTPSHQVTQMGQEVILRCVPISNHLYFYWYRQILGQKVEFLVSFYNNEISEKSEIFDDQFSVERPDGSNFTLKIRSTKLEDSAMYFCASRPTSGTQETQYFGPGTRLLVL.

The V gene is TRBV30, the J gene TRBJ1-5; 9 positions agree with TRBD1. CDR1 and CDR2 from the germline V gene are GTSNPN and SVGIG (reference sequence). The trim removed 1 base at V and 4 bases at J, leaving 5 bases unmatched. The CDR3 sequence is 15 residues long. Written as DNA, the CDR3 is TGTGCCTGGAGTGCGGACAGGGGCTATAATCAGCCCCAGCATTTT. Translation: CAWSADRGYNQPQHF. Filled out from reference TRBV30 and TRBJ1-5, the complete variable domain reads SQTIHQWPATLVQPVGSPLSLECTVEGTSNPNLYWYRQAAGRGLQLLFYSVGIGQISSEVPQNLSASRPQDRQFILSSKKLLLSDSGFYLCAWSADRGYNQPQHFGDGTRLSIL.

This chain links TRBV6-1 with TRBJ2-3; 8 nucleotides match TRBD2. After removal of 4 bases from V and 4 bases from J, the junction contained 13 bases not matched to a gene. CDR3 length: 17 amino acids. CDR1 and CDR2 (germline): MNHNS, SASEGT. The CDR3 here is CASSALSGASTPDTQYF. The CDR3 nucleotides are TGTGCCAGCAGTGCTCTTAGCGGGGCGTCTACTCCAGATACGCAGTATTTT.

The chain recombines TRBV7-8 with TRBJ2-7, with 12 bases matching TRBD1. Germline V lookup: CDR1 SGHVS, CDR2 FQNEAQ. The CDR3 sequence is 14 residues long. The ends lost 7 bases at V and 2 bases at J; junction bases unmatched: 3. The CDR3 nucleotides read TGTGCCAGCACCAGGGACAGGGGGCCCTACGAGCAGTACTTC. Its translation: CASTRDRGPYEQYF.

The chain is built from TRBV5-1 and TRBJ2-5, with D perhaps TRBD1 (5 bases). Germline CDR1 and CDR2: SGHRS and YFSETQ. The V end was cut by 0 bases, the J end by 5 bases, with 11 bases between. CDR3 size: 14 residues. The CDR3 sequence is CASSLGGAVETQYF. Written as DNA, the CDR3 is TGCGCCAGCAGCTTGGGTGGGGCCGTTGAGACCCAGTACTTC.

This clone turned up a few times. The chain couples TRBV7-2 to TRBJ1-4; possible D gene TRBD1, 5 bases. Germline CDR1 SGHTA, CDR2 FQGNSA. The V end lost 5 bases, the J end lost 8 bases, and 15 bases lay between the germline ends. The CDR3 loop spans 14 amino acids. The CDR3 sequence: CASSRDSSGEKLFF. CDR3 coding DNA: TGTGCCAGCAGCCGGGACTCCTCCGGCGAAAAACTGTTTTTT.

In nucleotides, the CDR3 is TGTGCCAGCAGCGTAGATACTAGCGGGATGGCCGCCTGGGCCAACGTCCTGACTTTC. Encoded protein: CASSVDTSGMAAWANVLTF. The chain carries TRBV9 and TRBJ2-6; TRBD2 aligns across 10 bases. This CDR3 is built from 19 residues. CDR1 and CDR2 from the germline V gene are SGDLS and YYNGEE. V lost 0 bases and J lost 5; bases outside the gene matches: 11.

The V gene is TRBV2, the J gene TRBJ2-7; D unresolved. CDR1 SNHLY and CDR2 FYNNEI come from the germline V gene. The CDR3 is 11 residues long. Trimming shortened V by 8 bases and J by 3 bases, and 8 bases separated the two germline ends. The CDR3 DNA sequence: TGTGCCAGCGCGGAAAACTACGAGCAGTACTTC. It specifies CASAENYEQYF.

The gene calls are TRBV5-1 and TRBJ2-7, with TRBD2 identical over 7 bases. Looked up from germline, CDR1 is SGHRS and CDR2 is YFSETQ. CDR3 length: 17 residues. Unmatched junction bases numbered 12, after V lost 0 bases and J lost 3 bases. The CDR3 nucleotides read TGCGCCAGCAGCTTGGTGGTAAAGACTAGCCATCGCTACGAGCAGTACTTC. Translating gives CASSLVVKTSHRYEQYF. Filled out from reference TRBV5-1 and TRBJ2-7, the complete variable domain reads KAGVTQTPRYLIKTRGQQVTLSCSPISGHRSVSWYQQTPGQGLQFLFEYFSETQRNKGNFPGRFSGRQFSNSRSEMNVSTLELGDSALYLCASSLVVKTSHRYEQYFGPGTRLTVT.

This chain links TRBV28 with TRBJ2-7; 8 nucleotides match TRBD1. Per germline, CDR1 MDHEN and CDR2 SYDVKM. V lost 5 bases to trimming and J lost 5 bases; unmatched junction nucleotides: 11. The CDR3 spans 15 residues. The CDR3 sequence is CASSQTGVWIDEQYF. The CDR3 nucleotides are TGTGCCAGCAGTCAGACAGGGGTTTGGATCGACGAGCAGTACTTC.

The chain uses TRBV6-4 and TRBJ2-3; D perhaps matches TRBD2 (5 bases). Trimming shortened V by 5 bases and J by 1 base, and 13 bases separated the two germline ends. The germline CDR1 and CDR2 sequences are MRHNA and SNTAGT. CDR3 size: 15 residues. CDR3 nucleotides: TGTGCCAGCAGTAGATCACGGGGAGGCACAGATACGCAGTATTTT. It yields the protein CASSRSRGGTDTQYF.

This rearrangement joins TRBV6-5 to TRBJ2-7; 7 nucleotides match TRBD1. V lost 5 bases to trimming and J lost 0 bases; unmatched junction nucleotides: 7. CDR1 is MNHEY, CDR2 SVGAGI, per germline. The CDR3 spans 15 residues. The CDR3 DNA sequence: TGTGCCAGCAGTACAGAACAGGGGAACTCCTACGAGCAGTACTTC. It yields the protein CASSTEQGNSYEQYF.